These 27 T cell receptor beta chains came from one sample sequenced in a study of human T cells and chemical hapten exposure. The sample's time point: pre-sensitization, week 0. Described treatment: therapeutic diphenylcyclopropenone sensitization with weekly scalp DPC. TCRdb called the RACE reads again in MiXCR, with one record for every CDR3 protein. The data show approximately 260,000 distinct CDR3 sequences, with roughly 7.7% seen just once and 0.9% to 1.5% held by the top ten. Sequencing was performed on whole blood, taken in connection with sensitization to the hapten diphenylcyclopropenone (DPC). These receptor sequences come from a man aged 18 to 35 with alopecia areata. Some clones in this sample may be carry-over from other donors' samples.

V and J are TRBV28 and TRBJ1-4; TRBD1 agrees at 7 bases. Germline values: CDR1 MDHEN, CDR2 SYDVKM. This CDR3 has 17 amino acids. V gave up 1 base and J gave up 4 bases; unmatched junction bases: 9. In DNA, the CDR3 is TGTGCCAGCAGTTTATTATCCCGGGACAGCCATAATGAAAAACTGTTTTTT. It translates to CASSLLSRDSHNEKLFF. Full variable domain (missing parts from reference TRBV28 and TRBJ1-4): DVKVTQSSRYLVKRTGEKVFLECVQDMDHENMFWYRQDPGLGLRLIYFSYDVKMKEKGDIPEGYSVSREKKERFSLILESASTNQTSMYLCASSLLSRDSHNEKLFFGSGTQLSVL.

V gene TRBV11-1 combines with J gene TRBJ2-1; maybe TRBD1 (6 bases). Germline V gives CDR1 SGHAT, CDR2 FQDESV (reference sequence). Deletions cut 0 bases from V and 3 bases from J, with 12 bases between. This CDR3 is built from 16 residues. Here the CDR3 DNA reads TGTGCCAGCAGCTTAGCTGTTGGGGGACACTACAATGAGCAGTTCTTC. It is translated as CASSLAVGGHYNEQFF.

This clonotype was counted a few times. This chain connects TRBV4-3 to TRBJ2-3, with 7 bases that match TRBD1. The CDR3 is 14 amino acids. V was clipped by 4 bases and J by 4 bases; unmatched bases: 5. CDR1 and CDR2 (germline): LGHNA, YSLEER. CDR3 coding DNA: TGCGCCAGCAGCCCAAACAGGGGCCCAGATACGCAGTATTTT. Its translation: CASSPNRGPDTQYF.

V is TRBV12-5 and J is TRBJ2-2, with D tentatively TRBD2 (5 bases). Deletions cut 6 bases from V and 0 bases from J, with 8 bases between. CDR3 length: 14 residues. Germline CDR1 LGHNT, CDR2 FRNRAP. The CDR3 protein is CASGPGTNTGELFF. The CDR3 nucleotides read TGTGCTAGTGGGCCGGGAACGAACACCGGGGAGCTGTTTTTT.

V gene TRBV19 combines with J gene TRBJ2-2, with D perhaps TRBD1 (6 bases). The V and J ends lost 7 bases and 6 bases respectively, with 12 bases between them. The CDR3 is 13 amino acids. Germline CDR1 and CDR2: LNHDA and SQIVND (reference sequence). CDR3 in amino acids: CASTPWGPGELFF. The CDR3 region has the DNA TGTGCCAGTACTCCCTGGGGGCCCGGGGAGCTGTTTTTT.

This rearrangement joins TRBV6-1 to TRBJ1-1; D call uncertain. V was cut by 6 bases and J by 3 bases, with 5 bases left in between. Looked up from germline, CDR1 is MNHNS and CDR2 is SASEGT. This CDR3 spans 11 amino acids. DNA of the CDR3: TGTGCCAGCAGGGTGTACACTGAAGCTTTCTTT. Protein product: CASRVYTEAFF.

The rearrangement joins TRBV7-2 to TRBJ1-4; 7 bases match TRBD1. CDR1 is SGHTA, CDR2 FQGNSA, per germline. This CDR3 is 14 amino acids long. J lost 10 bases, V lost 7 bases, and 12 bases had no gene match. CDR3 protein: CASNMKGGGGKLFF. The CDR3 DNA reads TGTGCCAGCAATATGAAAGGGGGCGGAGGAAAACTGTTTTTT.

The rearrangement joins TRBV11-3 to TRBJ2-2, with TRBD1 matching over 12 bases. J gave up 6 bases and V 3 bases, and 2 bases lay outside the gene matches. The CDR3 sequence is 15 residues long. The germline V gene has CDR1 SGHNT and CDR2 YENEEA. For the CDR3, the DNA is TGTGCCAGCAGCTTCGGGACAGGGGGCCCCGGGGAGCTGTTTTTT. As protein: CASSFGTGGPGELFF.

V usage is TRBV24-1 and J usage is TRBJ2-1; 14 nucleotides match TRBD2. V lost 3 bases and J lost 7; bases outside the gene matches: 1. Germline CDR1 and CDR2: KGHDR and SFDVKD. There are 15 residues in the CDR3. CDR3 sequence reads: CATSDRLAGGNEQFF. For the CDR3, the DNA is TGTGCCACCAGTGATCGACTAGCGGGGGGGAATGAGCAGTTCTTC.

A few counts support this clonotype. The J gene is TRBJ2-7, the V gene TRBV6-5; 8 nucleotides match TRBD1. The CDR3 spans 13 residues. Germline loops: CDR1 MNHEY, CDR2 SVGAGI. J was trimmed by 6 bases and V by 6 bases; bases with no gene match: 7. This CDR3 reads CASSMTTGVEQYF. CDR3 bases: TGTGCCAGCAGCATGACGACAGGGGTCGAGCAGTACTTC.

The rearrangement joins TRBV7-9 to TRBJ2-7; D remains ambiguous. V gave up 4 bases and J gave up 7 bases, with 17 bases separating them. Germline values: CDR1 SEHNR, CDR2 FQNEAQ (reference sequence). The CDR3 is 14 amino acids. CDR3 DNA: TGTGCCAGCAGCTATTTAAACGATGGGGATGAGCAGTACGTC. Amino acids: CASSYLNDGDEQYV.

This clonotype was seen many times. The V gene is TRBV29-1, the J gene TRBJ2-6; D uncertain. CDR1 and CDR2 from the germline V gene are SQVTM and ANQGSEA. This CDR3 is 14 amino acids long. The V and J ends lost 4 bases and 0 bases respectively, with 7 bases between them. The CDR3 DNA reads TGCAGCGTTGTGACCCGCTCTGGGGCCAACGTCCTGACTTTC. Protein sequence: CSVVTRSGANVLTF.

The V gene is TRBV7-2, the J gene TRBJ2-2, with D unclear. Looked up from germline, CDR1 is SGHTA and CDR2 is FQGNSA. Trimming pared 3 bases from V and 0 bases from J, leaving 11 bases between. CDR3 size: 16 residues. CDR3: CASSFPVGSNTGELFF. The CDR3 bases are TGTGCCAGCAGCTTCCCCGTGGGGTCGAACACCGGGGAGCTGTTTTTT. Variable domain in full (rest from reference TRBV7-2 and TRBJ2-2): GAGVSQSPSNKVTEKGKDVELRCDPISGHTALYWYRQSLGQGLEFLIYFQGNSAPDKSGLPSDRFSAERTGGSVSTLTIQRTQQEDSAVYLCASSFPVGSNTGELFFGEGSRLTVL.

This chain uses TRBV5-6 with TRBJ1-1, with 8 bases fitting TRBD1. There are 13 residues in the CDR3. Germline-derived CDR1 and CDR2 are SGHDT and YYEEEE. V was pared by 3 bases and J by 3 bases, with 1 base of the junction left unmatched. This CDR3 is CASSWTGYTEAFF. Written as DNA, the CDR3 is TGTGCCAGCAGCTGGACAGGGTACACTGAAGCTTTCTTT.

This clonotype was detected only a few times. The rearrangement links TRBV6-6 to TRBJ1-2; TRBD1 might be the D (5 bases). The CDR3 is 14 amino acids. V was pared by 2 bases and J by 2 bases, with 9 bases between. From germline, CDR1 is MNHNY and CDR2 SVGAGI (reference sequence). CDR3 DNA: TGTGCCAGCAGTTACGAGGGGACGAACTATGGCTACACCTTC. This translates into CASSYEGTNYGYTF.

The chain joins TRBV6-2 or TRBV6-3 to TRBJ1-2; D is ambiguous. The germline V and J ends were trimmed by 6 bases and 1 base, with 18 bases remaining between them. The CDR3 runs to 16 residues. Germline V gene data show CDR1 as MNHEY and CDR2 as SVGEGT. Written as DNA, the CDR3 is TGTGCCAGCAGCCCAGCATTAAGCAGGCGTAACTATGGCTACACCTTC. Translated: CASSPALSRRNYGYTF.

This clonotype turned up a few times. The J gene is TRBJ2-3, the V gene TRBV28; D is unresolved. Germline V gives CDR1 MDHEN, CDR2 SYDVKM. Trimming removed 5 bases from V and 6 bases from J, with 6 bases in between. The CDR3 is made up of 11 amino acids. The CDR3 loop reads CASSPQDTQYF. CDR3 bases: TGTGCCAGCAGTCCCCAGGATACGCAGTATTTT.

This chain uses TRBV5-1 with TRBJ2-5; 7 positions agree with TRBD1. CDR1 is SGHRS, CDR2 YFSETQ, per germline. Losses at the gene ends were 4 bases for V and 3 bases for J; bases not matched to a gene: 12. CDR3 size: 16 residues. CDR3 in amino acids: CASSLSFAGTEETQYF. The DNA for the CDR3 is TGCGCCAGCAGCCTTTCATTTGCCGGGACAGAAGAGACCCAGTACTTC. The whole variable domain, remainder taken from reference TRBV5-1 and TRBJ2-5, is KAGVTQTPRYLIKTRGQQVTLSCSPISGHRSVSWYQQTPGQGLQFLFEYFSETQRNKGNFPGRFSGRQFSNSRSEMNVSTLELGDSALYLCASSLSFAGTEETQYFGPGTRLLVL.

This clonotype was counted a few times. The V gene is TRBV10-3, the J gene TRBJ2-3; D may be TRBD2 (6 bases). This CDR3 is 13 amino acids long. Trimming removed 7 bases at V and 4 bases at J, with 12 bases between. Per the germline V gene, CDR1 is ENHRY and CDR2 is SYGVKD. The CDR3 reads CAIKAGDSDTQYF. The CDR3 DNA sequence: TGTGCCATCAAAGCGGGTGATTCAGATACGCAGTATTTT.

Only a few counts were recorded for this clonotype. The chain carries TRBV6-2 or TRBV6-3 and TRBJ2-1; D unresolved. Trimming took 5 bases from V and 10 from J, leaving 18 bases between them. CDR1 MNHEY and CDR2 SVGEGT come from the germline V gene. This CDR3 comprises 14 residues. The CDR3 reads CASSKGSPPWEQFF. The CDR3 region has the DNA TGTGCCAGCAGTAAGGGCTCCCCTCCCTGGGAGCAGTTCTTC.

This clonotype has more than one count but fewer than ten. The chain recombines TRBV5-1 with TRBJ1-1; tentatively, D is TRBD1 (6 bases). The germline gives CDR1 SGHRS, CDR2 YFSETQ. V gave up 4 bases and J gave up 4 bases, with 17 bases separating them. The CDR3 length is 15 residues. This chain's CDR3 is CASSPGGGEGTEAFF. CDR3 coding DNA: TGCGCCAGCAGCCCGGGGGGCGGCGAGGGCACTGAAGCTTTCTTT.

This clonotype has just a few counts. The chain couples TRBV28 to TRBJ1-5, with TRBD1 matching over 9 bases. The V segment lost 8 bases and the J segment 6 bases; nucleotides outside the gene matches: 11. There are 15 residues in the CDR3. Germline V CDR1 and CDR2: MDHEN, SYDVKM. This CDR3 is CASLLRTGAGQPQHF. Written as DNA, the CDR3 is TGTGCCAGCCTTCTGAGGACAGGGGCTGGTCAGCCCCAGCATTTT.

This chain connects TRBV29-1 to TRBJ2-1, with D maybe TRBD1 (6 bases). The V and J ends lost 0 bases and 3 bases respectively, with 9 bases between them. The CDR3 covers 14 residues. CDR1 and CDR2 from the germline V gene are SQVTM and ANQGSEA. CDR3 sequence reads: CSVEDLQGYNEQFF. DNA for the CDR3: TGCAGCGTTGAAGATTTACAGGGCTACAATGAGCAGTTCTTC.

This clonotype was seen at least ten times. This CDR3 is CASSLGTSRTDTQYF. CDR3 in DNA: TGTGCCAGCAGTCTCGGGACTAGCCGCACAGATACGCAGTATTTT. The J gene is TRBJ2-3, the V gene TRBV6-5; TRBD2 matches 9 bases. There are 15 residues in the CDR3. Germline V lookup: CDR1 MNHEY, CDR2 SVGAGI. V lost 5 bases to trimming and J lost 1 base; unmatched junction nucleotides: 4.

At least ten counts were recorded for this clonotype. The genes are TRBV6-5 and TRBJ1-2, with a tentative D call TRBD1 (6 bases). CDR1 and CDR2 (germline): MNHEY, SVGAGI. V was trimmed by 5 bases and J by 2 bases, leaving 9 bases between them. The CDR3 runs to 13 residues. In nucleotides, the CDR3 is TGTGCCAGCAGTGGTACAGGGAACTATGGCTACACCTTC. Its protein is CASSGTGNYGYTF.

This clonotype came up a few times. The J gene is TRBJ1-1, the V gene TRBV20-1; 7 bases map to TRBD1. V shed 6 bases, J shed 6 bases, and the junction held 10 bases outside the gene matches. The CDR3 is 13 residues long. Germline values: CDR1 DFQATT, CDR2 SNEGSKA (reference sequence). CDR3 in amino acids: CSAPRQGGAEAFF. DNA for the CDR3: TGCAGTGCGCCTCGACAGGGAGGGGCTGAAGCTTTCTTT.

CDR3 residues: CASSFQPSYEQYF. CDR3 nucleotide sequence: TGTGCCAGCAGTTTCCAGCCGTCCTACGAGCAGTACTTC. The chain joins TRBV6-2 or TRBV6-3 to TRBJ2-7; D not certain. The germline V and J ends were trimmed by 4 bases and 1 base, with 8 bases remaining between them. The germline V gene has CDR1 MNHEY and CDR2 SVGEGT. The CDR3 runs to 13 residues.